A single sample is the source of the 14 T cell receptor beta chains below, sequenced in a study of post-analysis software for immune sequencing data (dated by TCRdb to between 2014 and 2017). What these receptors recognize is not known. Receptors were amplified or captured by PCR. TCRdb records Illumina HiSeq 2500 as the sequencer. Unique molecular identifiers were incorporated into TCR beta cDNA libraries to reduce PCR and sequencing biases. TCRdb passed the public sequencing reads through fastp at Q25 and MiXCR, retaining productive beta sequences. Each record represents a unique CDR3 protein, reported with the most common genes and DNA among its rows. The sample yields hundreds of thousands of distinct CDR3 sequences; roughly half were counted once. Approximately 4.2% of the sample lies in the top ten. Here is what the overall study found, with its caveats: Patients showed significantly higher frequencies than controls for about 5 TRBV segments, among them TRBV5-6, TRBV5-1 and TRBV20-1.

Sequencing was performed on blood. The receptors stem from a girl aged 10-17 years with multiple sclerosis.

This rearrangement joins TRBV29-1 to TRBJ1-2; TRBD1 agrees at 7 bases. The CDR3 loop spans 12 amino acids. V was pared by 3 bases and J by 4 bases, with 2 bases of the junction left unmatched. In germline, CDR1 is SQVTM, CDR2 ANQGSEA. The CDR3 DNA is TGCAGCGTTGATGCAGGGGGCTATGGCTACACCTTC. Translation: CSVDAGGYGYTF.

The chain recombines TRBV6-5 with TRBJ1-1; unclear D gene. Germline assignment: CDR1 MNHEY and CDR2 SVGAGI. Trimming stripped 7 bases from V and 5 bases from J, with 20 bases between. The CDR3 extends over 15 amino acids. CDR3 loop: CASIPPPGWVTEAFF. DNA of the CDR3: TGTGCCAGCATTCCCCCCCCGGGGTGGGTGACTGAAGCTTTCTTT.

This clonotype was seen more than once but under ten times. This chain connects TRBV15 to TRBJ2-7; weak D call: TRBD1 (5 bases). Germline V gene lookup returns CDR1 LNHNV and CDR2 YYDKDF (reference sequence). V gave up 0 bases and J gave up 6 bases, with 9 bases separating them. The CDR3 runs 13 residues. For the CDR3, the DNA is TGTGCCACCAGCAGAGACAGGGTTGCCGAGCAGTACTTC. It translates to CATSRDRVAEQYF.

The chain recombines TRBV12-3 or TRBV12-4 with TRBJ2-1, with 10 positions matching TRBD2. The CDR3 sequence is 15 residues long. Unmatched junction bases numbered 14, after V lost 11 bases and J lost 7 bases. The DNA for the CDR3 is TGTGCCCTCAGCTCGAGGCTAGCGGGGGTTAATGAGCAGTTCTTC. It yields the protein CALSSRLAGVNEQFF.

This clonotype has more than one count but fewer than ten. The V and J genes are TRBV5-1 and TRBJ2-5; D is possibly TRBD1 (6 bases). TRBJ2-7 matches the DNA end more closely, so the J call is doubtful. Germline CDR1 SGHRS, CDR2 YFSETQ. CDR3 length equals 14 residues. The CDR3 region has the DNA TGCGCCAGCAGCTGGGGGCCAGGGAGCCACGAGCAGTACTTC. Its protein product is CASSWGPGSHEQYF.

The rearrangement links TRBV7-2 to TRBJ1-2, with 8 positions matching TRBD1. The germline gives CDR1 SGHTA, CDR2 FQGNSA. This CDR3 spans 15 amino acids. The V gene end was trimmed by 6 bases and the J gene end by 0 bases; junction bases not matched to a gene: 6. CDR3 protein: CASRRRQGTNYGYTF. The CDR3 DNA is TGTGCCAGCAGGCGTAGACAGGGGACTAACTATGGCTACACCTTC.

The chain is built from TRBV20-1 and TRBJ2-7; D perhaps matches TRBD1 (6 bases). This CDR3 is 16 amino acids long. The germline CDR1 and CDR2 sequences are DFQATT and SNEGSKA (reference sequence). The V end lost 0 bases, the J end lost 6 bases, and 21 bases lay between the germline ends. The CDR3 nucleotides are TGCAGTGCTAGAGATCCGCGGCAGGGGTTACCGTTCGAGCAGTACTTC. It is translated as CSARDPRQGLPFEQYF.

The CDR3 sequence is CASSFGTSGAYEQYF. The CDR3 bases are TGTGCCAGCAGCTTTGGGACTAGCGGAGCCTACGAGCAGTACTTC. This chain connects TRBV5-5 to TRBJ2-7, with TRBD2 identical over 11 bases. The CDR3 spans 15 residues. V lost 2 bases and J lost 2; bases outside the gene matches: 3. The germline V gene encodes CDR1 SGHKS and CDR2 YYEKEE (reference sequence).

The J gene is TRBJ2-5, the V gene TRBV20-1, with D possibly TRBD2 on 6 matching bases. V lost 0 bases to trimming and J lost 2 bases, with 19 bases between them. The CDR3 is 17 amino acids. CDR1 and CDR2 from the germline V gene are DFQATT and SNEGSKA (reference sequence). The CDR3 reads CSARDFRTGVIQETQYF. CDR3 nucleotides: TGCAGTGCTAGAGATTTTCGAACGGGAGTGATACAAGAGACCCAGTACTTC.

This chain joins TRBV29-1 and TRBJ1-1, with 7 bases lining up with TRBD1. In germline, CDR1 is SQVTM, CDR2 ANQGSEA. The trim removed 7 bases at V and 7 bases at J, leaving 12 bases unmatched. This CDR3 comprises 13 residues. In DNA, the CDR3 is TGCAGCGCCCTTGAACAGGGGACCTTTGAAGCTTTCTTT. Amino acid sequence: CSALEQGTFEAFF. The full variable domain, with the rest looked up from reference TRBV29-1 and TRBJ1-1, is SAVISQKPSRDICQRGTSLTIQCQVDSQVTMMFWYRQQPGQSLTLIATANQGSEATYESGFVIDKFPISRPNLTFSTLTVSNMSPEDSSIYLCSALEQGTFEAFFGQGTRLTVV.

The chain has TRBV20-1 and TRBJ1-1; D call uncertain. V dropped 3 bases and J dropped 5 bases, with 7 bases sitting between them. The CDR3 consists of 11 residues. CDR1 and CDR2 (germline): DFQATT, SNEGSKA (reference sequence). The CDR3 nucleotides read TGCAGTGCTAGCGTACGAACTGAAGCTTTCTTT. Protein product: CSASVRTEAFF.

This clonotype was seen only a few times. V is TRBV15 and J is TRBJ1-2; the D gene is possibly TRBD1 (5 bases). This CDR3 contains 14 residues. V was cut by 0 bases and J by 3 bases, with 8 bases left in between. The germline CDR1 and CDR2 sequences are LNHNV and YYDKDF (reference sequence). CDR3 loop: CATSRDQGYYGYTF. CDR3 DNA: TGTGCCACCAGCAGAGATCAGGGATACTATGGCTACACCTTC.

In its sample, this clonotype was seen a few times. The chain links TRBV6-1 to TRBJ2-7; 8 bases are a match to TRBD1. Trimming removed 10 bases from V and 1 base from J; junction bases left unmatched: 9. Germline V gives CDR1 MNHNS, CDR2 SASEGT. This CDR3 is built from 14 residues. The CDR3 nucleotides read TGTGCCACCTCAGGGGGCACTTGGTCCTACGAGCAGTACTTC. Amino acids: CATSGGTWSYEQYF.

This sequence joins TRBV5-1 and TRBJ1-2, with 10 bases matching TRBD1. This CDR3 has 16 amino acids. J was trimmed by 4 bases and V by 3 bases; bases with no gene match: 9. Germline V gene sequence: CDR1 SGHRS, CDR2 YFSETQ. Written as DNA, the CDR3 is TGCGCCAGCAGCTCAACCGGGACAGGGGTCGGCTATGGCTACACCTTC. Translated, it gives CASSSTGTGVGYGYTF.